This T cell receptor (beta chain) was identified during a study of cytomegalovirus exposure and HLA in healthy donors. Data came from immunoSEQ multiplex PCR; TCRdb stores just in-frame clones and leaves some out. Of about 220,000 clones listed, around nine tenths are singletons. The CDR3 is 18 amino acids. Trimming took off 0 bases at V and 5 bases at J, with 19 bases between the two ends. Germline V gene sequence: CDR1 MGHRA, CDR2 YSYEKL. The chain joins TRBV4-1 to TRBJ1-4; D is uncertain. This TCR was recovered from a woman between 18 and 29 years old in good health and CMV-seronegative. The specimen sequenced was PBMCs. CDR3: CASSQEKVGVVSNEKLFF. The CDR3, as DNA: TGCGCCAGCAGCCAAGAAAAAGTCGGGGTAGTGTCGAATGAAAAACTGTTTTTT.